This TCR beta chain is from a study of Ad26.COV2.S vaccination and SARS-CoV-2 variants. This clone appeared a single time. Germline lookup yields CDR1 MNHEY and CDR2 SVGAGI. The CDR3 loop spans 14 amino acids. V was clipped by 5 bases and J by 4 bases; unmatched bases: 2. Treatment described: around 19 received Ad26.COV2.S at low or high dose, single or two shots; roughly 5 received placebo; per-sample allocation not given. Material that was analyzed had been drawn on day 63 after the first vaccine or placebo injection. Profiling relied on immunoSEQ multiplex PCR, and the TCRdb table lists in-frame clones only, not all of them. The table records around 320,000 clones, roughly 84% of them present only once.

The chain carries TRBV6-5 and TRBJ2-5; 12 positions agree with TRBD1. The TCR sequence derives from a person between 18 and 59 years old who received the Ad26.COV2.S COVID-19 vaccine or a placebo. The specimen comprised peripheral blood, sampled in a trial of Ad26.COV2.S vaccine versus placebo. This CDR3 is CASSRDRGRETQYF. CDR3 bases: TGTGCCAGCAGTCGGGACAGGGGGCGAGAGACCCAGTACTTC.